Only a few counts were recorded for the clone carrying this T cell receptor (beta chain). Its target is not known. This record belongs to a study of CD4 T cells in relation to SARS-CoV-2 and coronaviruses. Study background: TCR beta CDR3s were sequenced after approximately ten-day antigen culture of PBMCs. Negative control cultures got HIV-1 Nef peptides or no peptide. Findings of the study overall: The cross-reactivity analysis covered only spike protein, not other viral proteins. Crossreactive clones expanded significantly less to SARS-CoV-2 than monoreactive clones.

Unexposed donor CD4+ T cells date from about 2011-2018, before the COVID-19 pandemic. After approximately 10 days of culture, CD4+ T cells were isolated. In germline, CDR1 is LNHDA, CDR2 SQIVND (reference sequence). V dropped 6 bases and J dropped 1 base, with 10 bases sitting between them. The CDR3 loop spans 14 amino acids. Clones were read by immunoSEQ multiplex PCR, and TCRdb kept only the in-frame ones, dropping some. The sample contains 20,000 to 25,000 clones, about 80% of which appear only once. The sample was CD4+ T cells from PBMCs, cultured in vitro. The receptor comes from a human donor in good health. The chain joins TRBV19 to TRBJ2-1, with D hard to call. CDR3 protein: CASSRQVSYNEQFF. Here the CDR3 DNA reads TGTGCCAGTAGCCGACAAGTATCCTACAATGAGCAGTTCTTC.